This T cell receptor beta chain appears in the sequencing data of a study of T cells in Graves' hyperthyroidism and ophthalmopathy. RNA transcripts served as the template for amplifying TCR beta CDR3 regions. Carried out on the TCR CDR3, a first-round RT-PCR used the HTBI primer set. Each CDR3 protein gets one entry after TCRdb re-called the multiplex PCR reads with MiXCR. The sample lists fewer than 550,000 distinct CDR3 sequences, 15% to 17% occurring once. V dropped 3 bases and J dropped 7 bases, with 16 bases sitting between them. Per the germline V gene, CDR1 is DFQATT and CDR2 is SNEGSKA (reference sequence). CDR3 length: 15 residues. This clonotype has ten or more counts.

This sequence joins TRBV20-1 and TRBJ1-6; possible D gene TRBD1, 6 bases. This TCR came from a woman under 30 with Graves' hyperthyroidism. Sequencing was done on a sample of blood. As DNA, the CDR3 is TGCAGTGCTAGTGTGCAGGGGCTTAAGAATTCACCCCTCCACTTT. As protein: CSASVQGLKNSPLHF.